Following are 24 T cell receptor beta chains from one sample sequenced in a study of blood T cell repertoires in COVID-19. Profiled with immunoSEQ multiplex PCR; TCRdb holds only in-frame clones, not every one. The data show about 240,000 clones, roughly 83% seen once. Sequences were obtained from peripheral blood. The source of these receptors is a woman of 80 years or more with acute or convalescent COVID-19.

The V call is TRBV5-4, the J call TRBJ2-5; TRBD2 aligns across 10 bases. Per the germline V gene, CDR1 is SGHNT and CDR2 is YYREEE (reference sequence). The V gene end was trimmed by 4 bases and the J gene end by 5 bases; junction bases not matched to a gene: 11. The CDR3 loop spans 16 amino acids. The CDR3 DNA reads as TGTGCCAGCAGCCTAGCAGCGGGGGGGCCGAGGGAGACCCAGTACTTC. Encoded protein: CASSLAAGGPRETQYF.

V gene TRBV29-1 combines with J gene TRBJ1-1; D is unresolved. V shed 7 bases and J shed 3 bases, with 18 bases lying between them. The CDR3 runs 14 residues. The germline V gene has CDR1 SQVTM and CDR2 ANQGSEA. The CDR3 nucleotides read TGCAGCGCAGGACGGTTAGTGAGGGACACTGAAGCTTTCTTT. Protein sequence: CSAGRLVRDTEAFF.

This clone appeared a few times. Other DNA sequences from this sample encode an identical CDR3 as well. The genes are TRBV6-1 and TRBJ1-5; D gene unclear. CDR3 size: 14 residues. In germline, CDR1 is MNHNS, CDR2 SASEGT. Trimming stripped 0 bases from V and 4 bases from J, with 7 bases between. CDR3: CASSEALRNQPQHF. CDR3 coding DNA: TGTGCCAGCAGTGAAGCGCTCAGAAATCAGCCCCAGCATTTT.

CDR3 bases: TGTGCCAGCATTAGGGGCGTTCGCACAGATACGCAGTATTTT. Translating gives CASIRGVRTDTQYF. This chain joins TRBV6-5 and TRBJ2-3, with D tentatively TRBD1 (5 bases). Trimming took 7 bases from V and 1 from J, leaving 12 bases between them. Per the germline V gene, CDR1 is MNHEY and CDR2 is SVGAGI. This CDR3 spans 14 amino acids.

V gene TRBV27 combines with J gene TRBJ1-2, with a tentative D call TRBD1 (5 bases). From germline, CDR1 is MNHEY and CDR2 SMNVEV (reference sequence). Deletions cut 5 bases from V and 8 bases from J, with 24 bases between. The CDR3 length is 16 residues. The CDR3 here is CASSLRGTDFRTGYTF. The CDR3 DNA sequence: TGTGCCAGCAGTCTCCGCGGGACGGACTTTCGTACGGGCTACACCTTC.

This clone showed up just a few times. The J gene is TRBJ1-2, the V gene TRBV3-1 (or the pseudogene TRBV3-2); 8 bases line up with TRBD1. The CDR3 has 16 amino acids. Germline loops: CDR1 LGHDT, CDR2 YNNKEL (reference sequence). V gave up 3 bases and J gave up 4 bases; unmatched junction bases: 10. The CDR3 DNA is TGTGCCAGCAGCCAGCCGGGACAGGCGCGGATCTATGGCTACACCTTC. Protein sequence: CASSQPGQARIYGYTF.

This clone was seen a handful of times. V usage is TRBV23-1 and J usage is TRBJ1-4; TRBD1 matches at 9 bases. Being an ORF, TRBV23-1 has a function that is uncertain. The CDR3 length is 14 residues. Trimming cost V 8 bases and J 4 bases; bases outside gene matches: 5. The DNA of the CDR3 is TGCGCCAGCTGTGACAGGGGGGATAATGAAAAACTGTTTTTT. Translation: CASCDRGDNEKLFF.

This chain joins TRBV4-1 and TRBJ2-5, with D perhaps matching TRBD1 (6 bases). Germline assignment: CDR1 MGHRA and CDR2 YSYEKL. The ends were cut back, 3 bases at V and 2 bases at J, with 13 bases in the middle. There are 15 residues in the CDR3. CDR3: CASSHKQGVQETQYF. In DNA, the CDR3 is TGCGCCAGCAGCCACAAACAGGGAGTGCAAGAGACCCAGTACTTC.

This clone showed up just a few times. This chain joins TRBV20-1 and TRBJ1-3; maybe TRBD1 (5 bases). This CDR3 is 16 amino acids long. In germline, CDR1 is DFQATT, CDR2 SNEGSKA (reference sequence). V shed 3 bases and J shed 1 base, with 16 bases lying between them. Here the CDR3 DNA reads TGCAGTGCTAGTCTCTTATCAGGGATTTCTGGAAACACCATATATTTT. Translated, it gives CSASLLSGISGNTIYF.

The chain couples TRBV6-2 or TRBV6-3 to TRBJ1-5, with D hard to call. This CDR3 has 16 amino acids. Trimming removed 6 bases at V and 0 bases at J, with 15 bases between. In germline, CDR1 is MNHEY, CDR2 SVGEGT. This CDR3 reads CASSSRNSYSNQPQHF. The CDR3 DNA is TGTGCCAGCAGCTCTCGAAACTCTTATAGCAATCAGCCCCAGCATTTT.

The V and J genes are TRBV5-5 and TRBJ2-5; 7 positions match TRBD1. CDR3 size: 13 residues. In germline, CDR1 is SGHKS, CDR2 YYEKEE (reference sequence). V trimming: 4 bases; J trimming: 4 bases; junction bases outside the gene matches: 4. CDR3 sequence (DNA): TGTGCCAGCAGCCCGGGACAGTTAGAGACCCAGTACTTC. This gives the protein CASSPGQLETQYF.

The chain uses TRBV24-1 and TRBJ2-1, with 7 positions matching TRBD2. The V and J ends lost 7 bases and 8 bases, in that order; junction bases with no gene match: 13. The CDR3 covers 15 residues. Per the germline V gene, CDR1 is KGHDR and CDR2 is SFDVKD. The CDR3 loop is CATSARAGNLDEQFF. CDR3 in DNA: TGTGCCACCAGCGCTAGAGCGGGGAATCTGGATGAGCAGTTCTTC.

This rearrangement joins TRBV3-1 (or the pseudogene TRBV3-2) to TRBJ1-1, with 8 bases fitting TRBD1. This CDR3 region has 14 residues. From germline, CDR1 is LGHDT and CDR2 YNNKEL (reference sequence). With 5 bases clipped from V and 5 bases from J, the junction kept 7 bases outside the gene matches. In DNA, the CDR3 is TGTGCCAGCAGCTATGGACAGGGACGGACTGAAGCTTTCTTT. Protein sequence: CASSYGQGRTEAFF.

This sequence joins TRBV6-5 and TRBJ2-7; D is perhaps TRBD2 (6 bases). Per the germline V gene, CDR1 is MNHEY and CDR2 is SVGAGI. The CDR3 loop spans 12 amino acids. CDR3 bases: TGTGGTACAGGAGGGGATGGTTACGAGCAGTACTTC. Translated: CGTGGDGYEQYF.

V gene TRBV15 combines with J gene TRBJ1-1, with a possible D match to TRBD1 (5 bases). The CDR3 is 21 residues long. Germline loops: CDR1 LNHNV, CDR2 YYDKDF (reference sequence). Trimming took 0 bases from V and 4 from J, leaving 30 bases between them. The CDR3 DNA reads TGTGCCACCAGCAGAGACGGGGTGGGAGGGGCAGGACGAGTCTATGGCACTGAAGCTTTCTTT. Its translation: CATSRDGVGGAGRVYGTEAFF.

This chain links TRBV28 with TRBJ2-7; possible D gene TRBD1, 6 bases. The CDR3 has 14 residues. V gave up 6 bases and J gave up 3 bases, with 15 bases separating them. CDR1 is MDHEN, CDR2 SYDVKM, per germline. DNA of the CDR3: TGTGCCAGCAGCCCGACAGGTACTTTCTACGAGCAGTACTTC. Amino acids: CASSPTGTFYEQYF.

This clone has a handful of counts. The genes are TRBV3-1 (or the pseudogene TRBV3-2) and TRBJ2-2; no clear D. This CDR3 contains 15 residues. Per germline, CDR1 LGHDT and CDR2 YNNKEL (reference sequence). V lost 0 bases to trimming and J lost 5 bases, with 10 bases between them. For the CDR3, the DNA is TGTGCCAGCAGCCAAGAGGGCAGGTCGACCGGGGAGCTGTTTTTT. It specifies CASSQEGRSTGELFF.

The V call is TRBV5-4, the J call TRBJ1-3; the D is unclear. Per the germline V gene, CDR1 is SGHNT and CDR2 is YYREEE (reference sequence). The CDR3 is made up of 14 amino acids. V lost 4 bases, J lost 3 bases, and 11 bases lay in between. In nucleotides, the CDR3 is TGTGCCAGCAGCCTCCCGGGATATGGAAACACCATATATTTT. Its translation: CASSLPGYGNTIYF.

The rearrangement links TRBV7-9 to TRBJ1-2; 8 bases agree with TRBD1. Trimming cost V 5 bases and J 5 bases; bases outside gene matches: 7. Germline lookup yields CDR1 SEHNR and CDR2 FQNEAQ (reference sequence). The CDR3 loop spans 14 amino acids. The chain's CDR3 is CASSPGTGVYGYTF. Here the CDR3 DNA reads TGTGCCAGCAGCCCGGGGACAGGAGTTTATGGCTACACCTTC.

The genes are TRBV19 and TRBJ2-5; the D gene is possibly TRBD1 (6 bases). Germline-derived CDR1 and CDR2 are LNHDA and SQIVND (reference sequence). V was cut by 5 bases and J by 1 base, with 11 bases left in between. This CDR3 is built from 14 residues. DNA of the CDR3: TGTGCCAGTAGTGCCCTACAGGGCCAAGAGACCCAGTACTTC. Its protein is CASSALQGQETQYF.

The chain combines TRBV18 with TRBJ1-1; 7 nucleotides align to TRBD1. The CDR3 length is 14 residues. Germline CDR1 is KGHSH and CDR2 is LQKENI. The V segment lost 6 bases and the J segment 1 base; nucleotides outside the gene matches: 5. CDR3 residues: CASSGQAENTEAFF. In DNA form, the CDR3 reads TGTGCCAGCTCCGGACAGGCGGAGAACACTGAAGCTTTCTTT.

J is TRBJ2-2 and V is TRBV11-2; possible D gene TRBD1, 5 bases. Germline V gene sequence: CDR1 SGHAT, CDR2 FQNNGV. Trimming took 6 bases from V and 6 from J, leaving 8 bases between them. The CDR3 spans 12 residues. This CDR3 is CASSYRSGELFF. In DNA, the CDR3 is TGTGCCAGCAGTTACAGGTCCGGGGAGCTGTTTTTT.

The CDR3 DNA sequence: TGTGCCAGCAGCTCACAGACAGGCATAGGGCAGCCCCAGCATTTT. It yields the protein CASSSQTGIGQPQHF. This chain connects TRBV11-2 to TRBJ1-5; D possibly corresponds to TRBD1 (6 bases). Trimming pared 4 bases from V and 7 bases from J, leaving 17 bases between. The CDR3 is made up of 15 amino acids. The V gene's germline CDR1 is SGHAT and CDR2 FQNNGV.

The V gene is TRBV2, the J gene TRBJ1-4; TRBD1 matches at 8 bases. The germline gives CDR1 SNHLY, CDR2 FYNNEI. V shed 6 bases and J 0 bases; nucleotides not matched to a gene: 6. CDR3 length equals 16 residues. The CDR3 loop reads CASRSDRVATNEKLFF. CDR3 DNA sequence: TGTGCCAGCAGATCGGACAGGGTGGCAACTAATGAAAAACTGTTTTTT.